The clone carrying this T cell receptor beta chain occurred many times. Via MiXCR, TCRdb re-called the reads, giving one row per CDR3 protein. Seen here are about 400,000 distinct CDR3 sequences, about a sixth observed once, and the top ten hold around 8.6%. These data come from a study of T cell repertoires in cytomegalovirus infection. The CDR3 totals 17 residues. Trimming stripped 4 bases from V and 3 bases from J, with 22 bases between. Germline CDR1 and CDR2: SEHNR and FQNEAQ (reference sequence). What was sequenced was PBMCs. V gene TRBV7-9 combines with J gene TRBJ2-7; the D call may be TRBD1 or TRBD2 (5 bases each). The TCR sequence derives from a human donor in good health (CMV status not recorded). Some clones in this sample may be carry-over from other donors' samples. CDR3 sequence (DNA): TGTGCCAGCAGCTGGGGTGGGGGTTCTAAACCCGGCTACGAGCAGTACTTC. This codes for CASSWGGGSKPGYEQYF.